The text below deals with one T cell receptor (beta chain). Its antigen is unknown. Assay used: immunoSEQ multiplex PCR; TCRdb lists only in-frame clones, some missing. The profile covers fewer than 50,000 clones, with 70% to 85% appearing a single time and approximately 8.3% taken by the ten largest. The sample is drawn from a study of glioma-infiltrating T cells after dendritic cell vaccination. Points from the study as a whole: No direct clonality-survival link was found; a diverse polyclonal response may matter.

Trimming took off 3 bases at V and 7 bases at J, with 15 bases between the two ends. The CDR3 extends over 13 amino acids. Germline-derived CDR1 and CDR2 are GTSNPN and SVGIG (reference sequence). The sequence was collected from a human donor with glioblastoma. The chain joins TRBV30 to TRBJ1-2, with D perhaps TRBD1 (5 bases). Here the sequenced sample was blood, taken before dendritic cell vaccination. The CDR3 protein is CAWSLGAGRGYTF. DNA of the CDR3: TGTGCCTGGAGCCTAGGGGCCGGTCGTGGCTACACCTTC.